The clone carrying this T cell receptor beta chain was seen once. Assay: immunoSEQ multiplex PCR; the TCRdb copy retains only in-frame clones and omits some. Of some 48,000 clones listed, 60% to 80% are singletons. This sample is part of a study of T cells in tumors after PD-1 blockade. Study information: Patients had no prior checkpoint blockade, systemic immunosuppressants, or anti-cancer therapy within 4 weeks.

V shed 6 bases and J shed 0 bases, with 11 bases lying between them. The CDR3 spans 14 residues. Germline V lookup: CDR1 SNHLY, CDR2 FYNNEI. This chain joins TRBV2 and TRBJ2-5; D is uncertain. The specimen was PBMCs, collected before anti-PD-1 treatment. This clonotype was obtained from a human donor with basal cell carcinoma. CDR3: CASRIANHQETQYF. Written as DNA, the CDR3 is TGTGCCAGCAGAATAGCAAACCACCAAGAGACCCAGTACTTC.